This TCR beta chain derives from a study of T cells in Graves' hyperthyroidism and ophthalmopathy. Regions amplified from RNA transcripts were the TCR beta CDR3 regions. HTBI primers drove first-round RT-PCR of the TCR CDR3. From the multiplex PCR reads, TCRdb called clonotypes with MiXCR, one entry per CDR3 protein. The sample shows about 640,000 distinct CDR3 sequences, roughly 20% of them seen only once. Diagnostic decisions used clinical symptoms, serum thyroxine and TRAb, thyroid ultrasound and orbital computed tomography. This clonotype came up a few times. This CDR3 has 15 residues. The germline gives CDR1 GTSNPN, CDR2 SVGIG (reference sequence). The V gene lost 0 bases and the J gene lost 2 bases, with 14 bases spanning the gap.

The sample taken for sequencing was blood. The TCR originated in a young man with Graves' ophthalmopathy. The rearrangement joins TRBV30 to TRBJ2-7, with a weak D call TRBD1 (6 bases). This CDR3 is CAWSVPSGVPYEQYF. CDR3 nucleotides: TGTGCCTGGAGTGTACCCTCAGGGGTCCCCTACGAGCAGTACTTC.